The clone carrying this TCR beta chain was recorded a few times. Its target is unknown. The data belong to a study of beta chain features in type 1 diabetes. Study details: Examined across all samples were around 110 million sorted cells. Study-wide findings and caveats: High TCR expression in some cells could lead to their over-representation in cDNA sequencing.

Since all of the isolated RNA was reverse transcribed, expressed TCRB transcripts were what got sequenced. Naive, central memory and regulatory T cell samples averaged around 3.5 million immunoSEQ reads each. Generated by immunoSEQ multiplex PCR, the TCRdb table keeps only in-frame clones and is missing some. Here the sample spans some 360,000 clones, around 20% being singletons. Via CD45RO/CCR7/CD25/CD127/CD95/CD27, cells of the CD4+ naive, central memory, regulatory and stem cell-like memory subsets were sorted. Germline values: CDR1 MGHRA, CDR2 YSYEKL. The CDR3 loop spans 14 amino acids. The V gene lost 4 bases and the J gene lost 1 base, with 10 bases spanning the gap.

The chain carries TRBV4-1 and TRBJ1-1; D is unresolved. The TCR originated in a woman between 18 and 29 years old in good health. The sample taken for sequencing was naive CD4+ T cells from blood. In DNA form, the CDR3 reads TGCGCCAGCAGCCCTAGGAGCTCGAACACTGAAGCTTTCTTT. Protein sequence: CASSPRSSNTEAFF.